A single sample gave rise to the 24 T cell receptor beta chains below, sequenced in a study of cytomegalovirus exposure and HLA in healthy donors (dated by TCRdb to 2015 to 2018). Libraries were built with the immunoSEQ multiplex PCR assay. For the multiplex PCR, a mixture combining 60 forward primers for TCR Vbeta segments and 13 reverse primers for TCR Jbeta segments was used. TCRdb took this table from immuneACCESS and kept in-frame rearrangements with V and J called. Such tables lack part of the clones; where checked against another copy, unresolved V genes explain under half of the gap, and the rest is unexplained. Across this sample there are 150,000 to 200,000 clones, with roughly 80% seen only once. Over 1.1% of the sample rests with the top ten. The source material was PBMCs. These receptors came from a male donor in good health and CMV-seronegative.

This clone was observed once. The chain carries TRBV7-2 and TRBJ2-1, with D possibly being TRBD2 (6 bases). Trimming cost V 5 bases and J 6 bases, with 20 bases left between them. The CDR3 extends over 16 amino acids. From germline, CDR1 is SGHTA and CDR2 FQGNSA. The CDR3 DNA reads TGTGCCAGCAGCCCGGCGGGGTATGGGGTCACCAATGAGCAGTTCTTC. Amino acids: CASSPAGYGVTNEQFF. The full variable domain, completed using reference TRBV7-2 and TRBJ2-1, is GAGVSQSPSNKVTEKGKDVELRCDPISGHTALYWYRQSLGQGLEFLIYFQGNSAPDKSGLPSDRFSAERTGGSVSTLTIQRTQQEDSAVYLCASSPAGYGVTNEQFFGPGTRLTVL.

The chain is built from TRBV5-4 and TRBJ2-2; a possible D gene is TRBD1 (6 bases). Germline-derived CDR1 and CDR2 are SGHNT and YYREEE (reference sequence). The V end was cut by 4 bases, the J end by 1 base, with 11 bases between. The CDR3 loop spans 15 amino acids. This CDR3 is CASSLPGQNTGELFF. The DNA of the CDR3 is TGTGCCAGCAGCCTCCCGGGACAGAACACCGGGGAGCTGTTTTTT.

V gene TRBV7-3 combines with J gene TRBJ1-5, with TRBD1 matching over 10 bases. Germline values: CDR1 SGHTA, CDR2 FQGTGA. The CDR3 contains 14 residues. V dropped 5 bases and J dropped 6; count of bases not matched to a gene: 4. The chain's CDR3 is CASSQGTGVQPQHF. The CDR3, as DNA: TGTGCCAGCAGCCAAGGGACAGGGGTTCAGCCCCAGCATTTT. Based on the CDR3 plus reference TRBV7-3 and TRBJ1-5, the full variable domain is GAGVSQTPSNKVTEKGKYVELRCDPISGHTALYWYRQSLGQGPEFLIYFQGTGAADDSGLPNDRFFAVRPEGSVSTLKIQRTERGDSAVYLCASSQGTGVQPQHFGDGTRLSIL.

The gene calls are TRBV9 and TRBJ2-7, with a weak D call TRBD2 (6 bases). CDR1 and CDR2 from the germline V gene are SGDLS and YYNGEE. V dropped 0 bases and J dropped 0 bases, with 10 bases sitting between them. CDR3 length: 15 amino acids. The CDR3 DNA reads TGTGCCAGCAGCGTAGGGGACTTTAACTCCTACGAGCAGTACTTC. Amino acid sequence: CASSVGDFNSYEQYF.

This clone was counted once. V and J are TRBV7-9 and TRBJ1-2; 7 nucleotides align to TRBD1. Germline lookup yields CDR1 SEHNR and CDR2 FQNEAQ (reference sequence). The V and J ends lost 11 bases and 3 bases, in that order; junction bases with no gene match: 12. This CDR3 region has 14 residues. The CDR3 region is CASGQARFDYGYTF. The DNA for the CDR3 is TGTGCCTCCGGACAGGCTAGGTTTGACTATGGCTACACCTTC.

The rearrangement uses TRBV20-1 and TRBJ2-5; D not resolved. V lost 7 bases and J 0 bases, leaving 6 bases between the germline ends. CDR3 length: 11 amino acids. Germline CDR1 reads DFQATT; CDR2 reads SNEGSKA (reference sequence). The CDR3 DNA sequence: TGCAGTGGGGCAGACCAAGAGACCCAGTACTTC. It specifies CSGADQETQYF.

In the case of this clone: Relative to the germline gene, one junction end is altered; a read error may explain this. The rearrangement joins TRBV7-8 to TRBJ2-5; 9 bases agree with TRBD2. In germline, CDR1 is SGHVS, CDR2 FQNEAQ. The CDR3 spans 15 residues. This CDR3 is CASSLAGIGAETQYF. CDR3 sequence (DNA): TGTGCCAGCAGCCTAGCGGGAATTGGGGCAGAGACCCAGTACTTC.

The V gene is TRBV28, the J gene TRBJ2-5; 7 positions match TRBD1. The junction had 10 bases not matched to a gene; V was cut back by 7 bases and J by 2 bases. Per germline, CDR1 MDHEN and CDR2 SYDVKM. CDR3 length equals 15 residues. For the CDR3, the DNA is TGTGCCAGCACATCCCCGGGACAGCGACAAGAGACCCAGTACTTC. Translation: CASTSPGQRQETQYF.

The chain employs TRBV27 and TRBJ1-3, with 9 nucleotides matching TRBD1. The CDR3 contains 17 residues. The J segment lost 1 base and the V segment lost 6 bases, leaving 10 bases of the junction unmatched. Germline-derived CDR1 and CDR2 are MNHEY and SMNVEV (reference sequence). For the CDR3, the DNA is TGTGCCAGCAGCAGGGGACAGGGAGGGTTTTCTGGAAACACCATATATTTT. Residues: CASSRGQGGFSGNTIYF.

DNA for the CDR3: TGTGCCAGCAGTGAAGACAGCTCTGGAAACACCATATATTTT. Its protein is CASSEDSSGNTIYF. The chain joins TRBV2 to TRBJ1-3; no clear D gene. The ends were cut back, 1 base at V and 0 bases at J, with 4 bases in the middle. The CDR3 is made up of 14 amino acids. Germline-derived CDR1 and CDR2 are SNHLY and FYNNEI.

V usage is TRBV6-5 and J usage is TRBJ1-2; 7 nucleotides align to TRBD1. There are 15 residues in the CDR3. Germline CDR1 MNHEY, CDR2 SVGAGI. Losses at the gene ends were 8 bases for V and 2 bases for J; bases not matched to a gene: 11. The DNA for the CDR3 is TGTGCCAGCGGAGAACCGGGACAGACAAACTATGGCTACACCTTC. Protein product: CASGEPGQTNYGYTF.

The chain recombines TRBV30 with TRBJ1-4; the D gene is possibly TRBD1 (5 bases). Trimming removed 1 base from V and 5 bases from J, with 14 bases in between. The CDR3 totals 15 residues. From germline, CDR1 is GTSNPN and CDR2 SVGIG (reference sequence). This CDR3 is CAWSEGAGINEKLFF. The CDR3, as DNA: TGTGCCTGGAGTGAAGGGGCGGGGATAAATGAAAAACTGTTTTTT.

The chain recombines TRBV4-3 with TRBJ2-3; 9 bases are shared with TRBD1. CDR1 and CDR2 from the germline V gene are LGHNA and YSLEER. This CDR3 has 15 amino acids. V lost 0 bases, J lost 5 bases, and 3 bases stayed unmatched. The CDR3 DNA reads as TGCGCCAGCAGCCAAGACACAGGGGGCGTAGATACGCAGTATTTT. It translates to CASSQDTGGVDTQYF.

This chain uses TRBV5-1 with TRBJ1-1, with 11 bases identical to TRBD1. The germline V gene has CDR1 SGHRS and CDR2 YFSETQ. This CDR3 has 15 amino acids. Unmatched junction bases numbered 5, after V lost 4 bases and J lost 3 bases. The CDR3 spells CASSARTGGDTEAFF. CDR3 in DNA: TGCGCCAGCAGCGCCCGGACAGGGGGCGACACTGAAGCTTTCTTT.

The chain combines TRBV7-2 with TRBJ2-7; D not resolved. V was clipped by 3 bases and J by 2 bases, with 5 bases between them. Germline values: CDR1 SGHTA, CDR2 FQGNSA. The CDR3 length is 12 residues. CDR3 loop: CASSFLTYEQYF. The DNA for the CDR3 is TGTGCCAGCAGCTTTCTAACCTACGAGCAGTACTTC.

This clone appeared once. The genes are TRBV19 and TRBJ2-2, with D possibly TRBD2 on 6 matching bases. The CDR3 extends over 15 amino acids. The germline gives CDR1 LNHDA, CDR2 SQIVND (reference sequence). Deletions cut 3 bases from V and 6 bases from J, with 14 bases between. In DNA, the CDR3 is TGTGCCAGTAGTATCCGGAGGGGCGAGGCCGGGGAGCTGTTTTTT. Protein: CASSIRRGEAGELFF.

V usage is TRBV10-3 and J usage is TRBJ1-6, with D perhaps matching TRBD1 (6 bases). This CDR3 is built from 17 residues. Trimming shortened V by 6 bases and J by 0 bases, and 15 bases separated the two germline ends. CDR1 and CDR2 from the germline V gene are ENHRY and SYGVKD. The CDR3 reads CAISSGTRSSYNSPLHF. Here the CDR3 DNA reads TGTGCCATCAGCTCAGGGACACGTAGCTCCTATAATTCACCCCTCCACTTT.

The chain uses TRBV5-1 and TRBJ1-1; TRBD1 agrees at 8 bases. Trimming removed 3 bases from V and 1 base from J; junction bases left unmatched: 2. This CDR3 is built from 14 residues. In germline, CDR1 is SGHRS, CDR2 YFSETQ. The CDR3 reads CASSSTGANTEAFF. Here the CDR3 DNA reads TGCGCCAGCAGCTCGACAGGGGCGAACACTGAAGCTTTCTTT.

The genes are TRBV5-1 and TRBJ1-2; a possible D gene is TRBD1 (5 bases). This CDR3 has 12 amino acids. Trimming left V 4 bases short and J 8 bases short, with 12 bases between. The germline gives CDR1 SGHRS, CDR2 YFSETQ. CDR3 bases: TGCGCCAGCAGCACTGGAGGGGACGGCTACACCTTC. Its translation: CASSTGGDGYTF.

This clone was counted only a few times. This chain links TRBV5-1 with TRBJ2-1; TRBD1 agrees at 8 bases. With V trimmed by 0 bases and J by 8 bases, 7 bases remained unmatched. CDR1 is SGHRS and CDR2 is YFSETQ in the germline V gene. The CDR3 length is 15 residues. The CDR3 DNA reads TGCGCCAGCAGCTTGGAACAGGGGGGTAGAGATGAGCAGTTCTTC. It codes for CASSLEQGGRDEQFF.

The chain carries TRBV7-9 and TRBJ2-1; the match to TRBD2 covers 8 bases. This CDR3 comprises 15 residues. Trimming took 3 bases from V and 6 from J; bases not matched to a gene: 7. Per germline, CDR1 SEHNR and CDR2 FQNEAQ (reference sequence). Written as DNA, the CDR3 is TGTGCCAGCAGCTTGGTAGCGGGGTTCCCCAATGAGCAGTTCTTC. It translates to CASSLVAGFPNEQFF.

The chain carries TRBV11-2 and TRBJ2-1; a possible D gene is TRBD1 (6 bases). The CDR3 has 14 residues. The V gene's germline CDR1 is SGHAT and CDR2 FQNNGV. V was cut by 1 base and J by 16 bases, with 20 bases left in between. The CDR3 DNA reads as TGTGCCAGCAGCTTAGCCGGGCAGGGGTACGACGGATTCTTC. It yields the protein CASSLAGQGYDGFF.

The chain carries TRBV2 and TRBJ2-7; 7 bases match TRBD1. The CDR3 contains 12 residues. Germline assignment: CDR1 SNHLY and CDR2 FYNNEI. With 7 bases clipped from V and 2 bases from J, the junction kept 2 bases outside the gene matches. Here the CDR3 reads CASIDRAYEQYF. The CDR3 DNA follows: TGTGCCAGCATAGACAGGGCCTACGAGCAGTACTTC.

The CDR3 protein is CASSRRTTVNTEAFF. The DNA for the CDR3 is TGTGCCAGCAGTAGACGGACGACAGTGAACACTGAAGCTTTCTTT. The J gene is TRBJ1-1, the V gene TRBV6-5, with a tentative D call TRBD1 (5 bases). Germline values: CDR1 MNHEY, CDR2 SVGAGI. Trimming shortened V by 5 bases and J by 0 bases, and 13 bases separated the two germline ends. CDR3 length: 15 amino acids.